The 13 T cell receptor beta chains listed next were all sequenced from one sample in a study of graft-versus-host responses after intestinal transplantation. The antigens for these receptors are not known. Sequencing was performed with immunoSEQ multiplex PCR; in TCRdb, only in-frame clones are kept and a portion is missing. Of tens of thousands of clones detected, about 94% appear once; the ten largest clones hold roughly 0.4%. The material was unstimulated CD4+ T cells sorted from spleen or lymph node cells, obtained before transplant. The receptors here all came from a human donor who was the organ donor for an intestinal transplant.

This clone was recorded only once. The chain combines TRBV11-3 with TRBJ2-1; TRBD1 aligns across 12 bases. Trimming took 8 bases from V and 4 from J; bases not matched to a gene: 6. The length of the CDR3 is 15 residues. Germline values: CDR1 SGHNT, CDR2 YENEEA. The CDR3 protein is CASSGTGGFYNEQFF. CDR3 coding DNA: TGTGCCAGCTCCGGGACAGGGGGCTTTTACAATGAGCAGTTCTTC.

The chain has TRBV15 and TRBJ1-2; 8 bases are shared with TRBD1. Germline V gene lookup returns CDR1 LNHNV and CDR2 YYDKDF (reference sequence). V dropped 5 bases and J dropped 4; count of bases not matched to a gene: 21. CDR3 length equals 19 residues. The CDR3 loop reads CATSRAPDRDSSRSYGYTF. CDR3 nucleotide sequence: TGTGCCACCAGCCGAGCGCCGGACAGGGACTCATCCCGGAGCTATGGCTACACCTTC.

This chain connects TRBV18 to TRBJ2-3; no definite D call. Germline lookup yields CDR1 KGHSH and CDR2 LQKENI. Trimming took 0 bases from V and 0 from J, leaving 7 bases between them. This CDR3 contains 15 residues. The CDR3 DNA reads as TGTGCCAGCTCACCACCGGTGGGCAGCACAGATACGCAGTATTTT. As protein: CASSPPVGSTDTQYF.

V usage is TRBV27 and J usage is TRBJ1-6; D is undetermined. This CDR3 is 15 amino acids long. Germline V gene sequence: CDR1 MNHEY, CDR2 SMNVEV (reference sequence). V was pared by 0 bases and J by 8 bases, with 11 bases between. CDR3 protein: CASSLSARADSPLHF. CDR3 DNA: TGTGCCAGCAGTTTATCGGCCCGAGCTGATTCACCCCTCCACTTT.

The rearrangement uses TRBV9 and TRBJ2-3; possible D gene TRBD2, 6 bases. V lost 2 bases to trimming and J lost 2 bases, with 12 bases between them. The length of the CDR3 is 15 residues. CDR1 and CDR2 (germline): SGDLS, YYNGEE. The CDR3 sequence: CASSVRAGNTDTQYF. The DNA of the CDR3 is TGTGCCAGCAGCGTCCGTGCGGGGAACACAGATACGCAGTATTTT.

This clone was counted between two and nine times. The chain carries TRBV10-3 and TRBJ1-1; weak D call: TRBD1 (6 bases). The germline V gene has CDR1 ENHRY and CDR2 SYGVKD. V was trimmed by 3 bases and J by 5 bases, leaving 13 bases between them. The CDR3 totals 14 residues. In nucleotides, the CDR3 is TGTGCCATCAGTGATTTCCAGGGGAGGACTGAAGCTTTCTTT. Protein: CAISDFQGRTEAFF.

The rearrangement uses TRBV4-2 and TRBJ2-6; TRBD1 matches at 7 bases. Germline CDR1 reads LGHNA; CDR2 reads YNFKEQ. J lost 0 bases, V lost 6 bases, and 14 bases had no gene match. The CDR3 sequence is 19 residues long. CDR3 amino acids: CASSRFTRGSYSGANVLTF. The CDR3 DNA reads as TGTGCCAGCAGTCGGTTCACCAGGGGGTCTTACTCTGGGGCCAACGTCCTGACTTTC.

The V call is TRBV4-1, the J call TRBJ2-5, with 12 bases aligning to TRBD2. Per germline, CDR1 MGHRA and CDR2 YSYEKL. This CDR3 is 15 amino acids long. After removal of 2 bases from V and 5 bases from J, the junction contained 3 bases not matched to a gene. CDR3 residues: CASSQLAGGRETQYF. CDR3 bases: TGCGCCAGCAGCCAACTAGCGGGGGGGAGGGAGACCCAGTACTTC.

This chain joins TRBV29-1 and TRBJ1-1; 11 bases align to TRBD1. CDR1 and CDR2 from the germline V gene are SQVTM and ANQGSEA. The J segment lost 4 bases and the V segment lost 2 bases, leaving 3 bases of the junction unmatched. The CDR3 runs to 14 residues. Written as DNA, the CDR3 is TGCAGCGTTGAAAGGACAGGGGGCGTCACTGAAGCTTTCTTT. Residues: CSVERTGGVTEAFF. The full variable domain, with the rest looked up from reference TRBV29-1 and TRBJ1-1, is SAVISQKPSRDICQRGTSLTIQCQVDSQVTMMFWYRQQPGQSLTLIATANQGSEATYESGFVIDKFPISRPNLTFSTLTVSNMSPEDSSIYLCSVERTGGVTEAFFGQGTRLTVV.

The chain has TRBV4-2 and TRBJ2-7; 11 positions agree with TRBD2. V was clipped by 3 bases and J by 3 bases; unmatched bases: 4. The V gene's germline CDR1 is LGHNA and CDR2 YNFKEQ. This CDR3 region has 15 residues. The CDR3 sequence: CASSHPLAGGYEQYF. CDR3 nucleotides: TGTGCCAGCAGCCACCCTCTAGCGGGGGGCTACGAGCAGTACTTC.

V gene TRBV7-8 combines with J gene TRBJ2-3; D gene ambiguous. The V and J ends lost 5 bases and 1 base respectively, with 7 bases between them. CDR1 and CDR2 (germline): SGHVS, FQNEAQ. This CDR3 comprises 13 residues. As DNA, the CDR3 is TGTGCCAGCAGCATAACGGGCACAGATACGCAGTATTTT. Translated, it gives CASSITGTDTQYF.

This chain connects TRBV2 to TRBJ1-2, with D unresolved. Germline-derived CDR1 and CDR2 are SNHLY and FYNNEI. V was clipped by 0 bases and J by 5 bases, with 22 bases between them. The CDR3 covers 18 residues. The CDR3 is CASSEAHPAYSSIYGYTF. In nucleotides, the CDR3 is TGTGCCAGCAGTGAAGCACACCCAGCATATTCGAGTATATATGGCTACACCTTC. The variable domain in full, with the rest retrieved from reference TRBV2 and TRBJ1-2, is EPEVTQTPSHQVTQMGQEVILRCVPISNHLYFYWYRQILGQKVEFLVSFYNNEISEKSEIFDDQFSVERPDGSNFTLKIRSTKLEDSAMYFCASSEAHPAYSSIYGYTFGSGTRLTVV.

This chain connects TRBV5-1 to TRBJ1-5; tentatively, D is TRBD1 (5 bases). This CDR3 has 14 amino acids. V dropped 0 bases and J dropped 5 bases, with 9 bases sitting between them. CDR1 is SGHRS and CDR2 is YFSETQ in the germline V gene. The CDR3 DNA reads TGCGCCAGCAGCTTGGAGGGACCCGATCAGCCCCAGCATTTT. Residues: CASSLEGPDQPQHF.